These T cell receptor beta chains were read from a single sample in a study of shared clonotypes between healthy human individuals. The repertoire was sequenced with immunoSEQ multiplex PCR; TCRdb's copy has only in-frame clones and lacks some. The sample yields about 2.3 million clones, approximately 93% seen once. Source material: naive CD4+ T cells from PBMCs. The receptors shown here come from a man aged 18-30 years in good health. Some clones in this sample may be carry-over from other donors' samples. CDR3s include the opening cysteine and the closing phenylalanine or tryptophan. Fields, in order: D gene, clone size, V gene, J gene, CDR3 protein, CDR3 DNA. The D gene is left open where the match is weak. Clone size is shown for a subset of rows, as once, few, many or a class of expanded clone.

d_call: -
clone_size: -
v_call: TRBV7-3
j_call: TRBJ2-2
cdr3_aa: CASSPSGTGELFF
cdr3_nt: TGTGCCAGCAGTCCCAGCGGAACCGGGGAGCTGTTTTTT

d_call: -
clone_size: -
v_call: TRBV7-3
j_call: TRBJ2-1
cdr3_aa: CASSLTGYNEQFF
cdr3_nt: TGTGCCAGCAGCTTAACAGGGTACAATGAGCAGTTCTTC

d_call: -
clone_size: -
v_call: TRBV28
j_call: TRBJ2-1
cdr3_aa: CASSIVASEQFF
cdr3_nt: TGTGCCAGCAGTATCGTAGCGAGTGAGCAGTTCTTC

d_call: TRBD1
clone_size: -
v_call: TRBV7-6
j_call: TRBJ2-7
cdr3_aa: CASSHRDSGEQYF
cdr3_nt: TGTGCCAGCAGCCACCGGGACAGTGGCGAGCAGTACTTC

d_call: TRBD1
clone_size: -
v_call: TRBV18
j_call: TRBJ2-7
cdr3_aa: CASSPRGGQSSYEQYF
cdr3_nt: TGTGCCAGCTCACCACGAGGGGGCCAGAGCTCCTACGAGCAGTACTTC

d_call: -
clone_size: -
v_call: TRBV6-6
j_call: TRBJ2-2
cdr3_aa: CASSYNFGTGELFF
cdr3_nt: TGTGCCAGCAGTTATAATTTCGGAACCGGGGAGCTGTTTTTT

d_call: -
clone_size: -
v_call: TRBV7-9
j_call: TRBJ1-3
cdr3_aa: CATREGAYGNTIYF
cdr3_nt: TGTGCCACCAGGGAAGGGGCGTACGGAAACACCATATATTTT

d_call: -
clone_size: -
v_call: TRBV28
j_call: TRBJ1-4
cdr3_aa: CASIGAATNEKLFF
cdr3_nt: TGTGCCAGCATTGGGGCGGCCACTAATGAAAAACTGTTTTTT

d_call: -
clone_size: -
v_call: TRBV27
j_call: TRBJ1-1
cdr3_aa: CASSGYDSMNTEAFF
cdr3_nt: TGTGCCAGCAGTGGGTACGACAGTATGAACACTGAAGCTTTCTTT

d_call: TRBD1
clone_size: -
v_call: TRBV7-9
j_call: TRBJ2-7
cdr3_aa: CASSLARGQNGEQYF
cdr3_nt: TGTGCCAGCAGCTTAGCCCGGGGACAGAATGGCGAGCAGTACTTC

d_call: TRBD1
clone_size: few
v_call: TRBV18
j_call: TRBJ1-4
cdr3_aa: CASSPTIEQGATNEKLFF
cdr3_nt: TGTGCCAGCTCACCGACAATAGAACAGGGGGCAACTAATGAAAAACTGTTTTTT

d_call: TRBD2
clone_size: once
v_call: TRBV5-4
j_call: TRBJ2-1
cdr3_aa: CASSYTSGVSYNEQFF
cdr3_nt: TGTGCCAGCAGCTATACTAGCGGAGTGTCCTACAATGAGCAGTTCTTC

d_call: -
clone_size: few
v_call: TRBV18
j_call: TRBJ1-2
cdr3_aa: CASSPLRDTYGYTF
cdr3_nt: TGTGCCAGCTCACCACTTCGTGACACCTATGGCTACACCTTC

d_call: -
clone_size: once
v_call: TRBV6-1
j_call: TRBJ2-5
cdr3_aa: CASSSTWWETQYF
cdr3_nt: TGTGCCAGCAGTTCGACCTGGTGGGAGACCCAGTACTTC

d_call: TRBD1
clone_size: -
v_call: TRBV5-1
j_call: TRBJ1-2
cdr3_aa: CASSTGQGAYYGYTF
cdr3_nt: TGCGCCAGCAGCACGGGACAGGGGGCTTACTATGGCTACACCTTC

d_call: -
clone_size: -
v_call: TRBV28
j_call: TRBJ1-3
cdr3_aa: CAIRDPVGNTIYF
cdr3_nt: TGTGCCATCCGGGACCCCGTTGGAAACACCATATATTTT

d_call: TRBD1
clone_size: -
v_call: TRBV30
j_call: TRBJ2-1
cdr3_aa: CAWSGTGLFNEQFF
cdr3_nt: TGTGCCTGGAGTGGGACAGGACTCTTTAATGAGCAGTTCTTC

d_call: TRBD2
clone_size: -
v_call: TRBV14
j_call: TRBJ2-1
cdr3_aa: CASSSSSGSWNEQFF
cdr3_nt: TGTGCCAGCAGCTCGTCTAGCGGGAGCTGGAATGAGCAGTTCTTC

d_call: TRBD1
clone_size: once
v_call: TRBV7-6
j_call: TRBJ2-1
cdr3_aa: CASSPRGQSYNEQFF
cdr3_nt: TGTGCCAGCAGCCCCCGGGGACAGTCCTACAATGAGCAGTTCTTC

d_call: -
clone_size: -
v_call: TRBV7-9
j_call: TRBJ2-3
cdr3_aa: CASSSPLGPPADTQYF
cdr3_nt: TGTGCCAGCAGCTCCCCTCTGGGGCCTCCGGCAGATACGCAGTATTTT

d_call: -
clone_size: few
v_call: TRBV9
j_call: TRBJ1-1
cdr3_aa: CASSVVDRGSPEAFF
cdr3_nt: TGTGCCAGCAGCGTAGTAGACCGGGGGAGCCCTGAAGCTTTCTTT

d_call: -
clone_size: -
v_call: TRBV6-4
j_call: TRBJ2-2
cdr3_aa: CASSASVWSRARELFF
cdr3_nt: TGTGCCAGCAGTGCGAGCGTGTGGAGCAGGGCCAGGGAGCTGTTTTTT

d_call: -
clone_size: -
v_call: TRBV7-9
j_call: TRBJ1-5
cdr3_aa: CASSQGQYNQPQHF
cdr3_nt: TGTGCCAGCTCGCAAGGACAGTACAATCAGCCCCAGCATTTT

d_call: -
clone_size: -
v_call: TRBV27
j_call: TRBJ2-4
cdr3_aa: CASSLNPDGNIQYF
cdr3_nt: TGTGCCAGCAGTTTAAACCCCGACGGAAACATTCAGTACTTC

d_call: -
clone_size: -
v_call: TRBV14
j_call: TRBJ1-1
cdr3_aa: CASSQGPGMAEAFF
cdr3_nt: TGTGCCAGCAGCCAAGGGCCCGGGATGGCTGAAGCTTTCTTT

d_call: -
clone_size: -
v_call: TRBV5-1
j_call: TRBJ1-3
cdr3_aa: CASSPSWGPGNTIYF
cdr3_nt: TGCGCCAGCAGCCCATCGTGGGGCCCTGGAAACACCATATATTTT

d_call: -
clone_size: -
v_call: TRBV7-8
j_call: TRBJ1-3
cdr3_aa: CASSLAGTLWGNTIYF
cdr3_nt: TGTGCCAGCAGCTTAGCTGGGACACTGTGGGGAAACACCATATATTTT

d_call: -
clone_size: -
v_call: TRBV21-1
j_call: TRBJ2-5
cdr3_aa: CASSKGGWGLAGGWRQETQYF
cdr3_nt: TGTGCCAGCAGCAAAGGGGGATGGGGACTAGCGGGAGGGTGGCGCCAAGAGACCCAGTACTTC

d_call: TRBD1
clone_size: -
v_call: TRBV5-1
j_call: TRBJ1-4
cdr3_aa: CASSTGGPNEKLFF
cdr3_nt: TGCGCCAGCAGCACAGGGGGCCCTAATGAAAAACTGTTTTTT

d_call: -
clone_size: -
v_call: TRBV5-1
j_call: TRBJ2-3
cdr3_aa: CASSLVVTDTQYF
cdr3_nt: TGCGCCAGCAGCTTGGTTGTTACAGATACGCAGTATTTT

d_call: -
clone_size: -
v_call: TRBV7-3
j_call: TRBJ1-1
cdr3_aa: CASSLVAWGSTEAFF
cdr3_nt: TGTGCCAGCAGCTTAGTAGCGTGGGGGAGCACTGAAGCTTTCTTT

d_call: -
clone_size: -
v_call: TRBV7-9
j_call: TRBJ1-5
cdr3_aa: CASSRIAEGQPQHF
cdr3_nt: TGTGCCAGCAGCCGGATTGCTGAGGGGCAGCCCCAGCATTTT

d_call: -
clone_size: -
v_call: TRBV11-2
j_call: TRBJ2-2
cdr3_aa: CASSHAPSYTGELFF
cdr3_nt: TGTGCCAGCAGCCACGCCCCTAGCTACACCGGGGAGCTGTTTTTT

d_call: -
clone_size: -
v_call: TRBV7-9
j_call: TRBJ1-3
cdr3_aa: CASSLEHWAATIYF
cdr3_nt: TGTGCCAGCAGCTTAGAACATTGGGCGGCCACCATATATTTT

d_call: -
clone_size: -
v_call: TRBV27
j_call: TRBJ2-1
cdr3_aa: CASSDLGQLDQSSYNEQFF
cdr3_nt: TGTGCCAGCAGTGACCTCGGACAGCTCGACCAAAGCTCCTACAATGAGCAGTTCTTC

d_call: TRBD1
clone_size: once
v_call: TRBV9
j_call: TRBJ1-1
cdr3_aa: CASSERGQPNTEAFF
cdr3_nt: TGTGCCAGCAGCGAGAGGGGACAGCCGAACACTGAAGCTTTCTTT

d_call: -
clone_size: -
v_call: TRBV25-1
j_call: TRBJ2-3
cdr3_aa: CASSPPSGTDTQYF
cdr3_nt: TGTGCCAGCAGTCCGCCTTCCGGCACAGATACGCAGTATTTT

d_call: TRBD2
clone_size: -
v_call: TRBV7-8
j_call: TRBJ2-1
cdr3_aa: CASSLGQLAGDNEQFF
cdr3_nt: TGTGCCAGCAGCTTAGGCCAACTAGCGGGGGACAATGAGCAGTTCTTC

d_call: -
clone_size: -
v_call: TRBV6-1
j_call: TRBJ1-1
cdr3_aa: CASTSGPLNTEAFF
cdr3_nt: TGTGCCAGCACGTCCGGGCCATTGAACACTGAAGCTTTCTTT

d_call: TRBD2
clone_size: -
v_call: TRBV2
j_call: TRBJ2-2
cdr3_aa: CASSEVAGGTGELFF
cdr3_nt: TGTGCCAGCAGTGAAGTGGCGGGAGGCACCGGGGAGCTGTTTTTT

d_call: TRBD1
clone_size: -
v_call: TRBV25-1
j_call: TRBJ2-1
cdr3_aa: CASSGQGRYNEQFF
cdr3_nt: TGTGCCAGCTCCGGACAGGGGAGGTACAATGAGCAGTTCTTC

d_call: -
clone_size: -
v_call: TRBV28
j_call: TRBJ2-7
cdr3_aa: CASIRGLGYEQYF
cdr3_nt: TGTGCCAGCATCAGGGGACTCGGCTACGAGCAGTACTTC

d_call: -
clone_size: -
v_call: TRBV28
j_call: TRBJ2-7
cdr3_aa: CASSLGTLDEQYF
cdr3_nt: TGTGCCAGCAGTTTAGGGACCCTAGACGAGCAGTACTTC

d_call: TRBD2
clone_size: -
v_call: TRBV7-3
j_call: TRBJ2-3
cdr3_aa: CASSFPGLAGGTDTQYF
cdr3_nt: TGTGCCAGCAGCTTCCCGGGACTAGCGGGAGGCACAGATACGCAGTATTTT

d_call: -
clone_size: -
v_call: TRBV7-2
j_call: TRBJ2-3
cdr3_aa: CASSSRLSTDTQYF
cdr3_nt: TGTGCCAGCAGCTCCCGGCTGAGCACAGATACGCAGTATTTT

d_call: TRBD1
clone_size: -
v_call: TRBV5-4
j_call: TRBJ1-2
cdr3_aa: CASSLYTGGGGYTF
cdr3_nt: TGTGCCAGCAGCTTGTATACAGGGGGAGGCGGCTACACCTTC

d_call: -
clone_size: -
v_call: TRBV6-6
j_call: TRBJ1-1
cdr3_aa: CASSYGAGRENTEAFF
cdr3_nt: TGTGCCAGCAGTTACGGGGCGGGACGAGAGAACACTGAAGCTTTCTTT

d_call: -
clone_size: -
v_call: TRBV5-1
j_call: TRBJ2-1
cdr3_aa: CASSQSTLDNEQFF
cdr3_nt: TGCGCCAGCAGCCAAAGTACCCTGGACAATGAGCAGTTCTTC

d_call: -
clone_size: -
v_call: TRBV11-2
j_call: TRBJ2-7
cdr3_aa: CASSLRLPSSYEQYF
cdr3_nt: TGTGCCAGCAGCTTACGGCTGCCTAGCTCCTACGAGCAGTACTTC

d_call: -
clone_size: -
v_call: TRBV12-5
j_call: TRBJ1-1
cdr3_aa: CASGLYVGVNTEAFF
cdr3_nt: TGTGCTAGTGGTTTGTACGTAGGGGTGAACACTGAAGCTTTCTTT

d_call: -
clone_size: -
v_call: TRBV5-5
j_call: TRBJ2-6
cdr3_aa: CASSPTPSLFRGANVLTF
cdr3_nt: TGTGCCAGCAGCCCCACCCCGTCGTTGTTTAGAGGGGCCAACGTCCTGACTTTC

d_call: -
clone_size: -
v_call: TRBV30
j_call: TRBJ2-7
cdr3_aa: CAWSVVGLSSYEQYF
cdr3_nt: TGTGCCTGGAGTGTAGTTGGGCTTAGCTCCTACGAGCAGTACTTC

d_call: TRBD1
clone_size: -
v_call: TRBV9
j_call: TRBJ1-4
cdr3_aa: CASSAARTGPATNEKLFF
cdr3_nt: TGTGCCAGCAGCGCTGCGAGGACAGGGCCTGCAACTAATGAAAAACTGTTTTTT